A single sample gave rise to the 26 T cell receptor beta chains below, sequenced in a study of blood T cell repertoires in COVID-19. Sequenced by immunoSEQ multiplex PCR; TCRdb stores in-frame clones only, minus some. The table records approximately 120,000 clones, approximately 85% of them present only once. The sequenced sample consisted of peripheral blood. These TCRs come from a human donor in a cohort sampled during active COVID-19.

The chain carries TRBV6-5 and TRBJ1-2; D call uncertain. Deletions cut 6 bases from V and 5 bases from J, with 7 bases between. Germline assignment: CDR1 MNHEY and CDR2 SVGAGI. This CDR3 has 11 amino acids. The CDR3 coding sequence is TGTGCCAGCAGGGGGAGTTATGGCTACACCTTC. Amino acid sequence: CASRGSYGYTF.

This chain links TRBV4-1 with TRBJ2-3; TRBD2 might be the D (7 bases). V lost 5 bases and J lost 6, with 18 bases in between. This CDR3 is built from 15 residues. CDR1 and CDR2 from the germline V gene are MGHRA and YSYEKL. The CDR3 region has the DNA TGCGCCAGCAGCGGAAGGGGGGGTCCGCGGGATACGCAGTATTTT. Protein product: CASSGRGGPRDTQYF.

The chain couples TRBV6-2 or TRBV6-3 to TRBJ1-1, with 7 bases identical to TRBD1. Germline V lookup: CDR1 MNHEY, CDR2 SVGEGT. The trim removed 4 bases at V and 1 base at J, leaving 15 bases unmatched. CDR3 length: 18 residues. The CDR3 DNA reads TGTGCCAGCAGTTCGGACCGGCACAGGGGAAAAAAGAACACTGAAGCTTTCTTT. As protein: CASSSDRHRGKKNTEAFF.

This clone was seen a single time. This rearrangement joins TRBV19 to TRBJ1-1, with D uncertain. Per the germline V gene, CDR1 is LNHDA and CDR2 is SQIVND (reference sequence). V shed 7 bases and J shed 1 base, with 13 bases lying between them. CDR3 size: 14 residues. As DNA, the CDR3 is TGTGCCAGTACAAATGGAGGTCGGAACACTGAAGCTTTCTTT. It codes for CASTNGGRNTEAFF.

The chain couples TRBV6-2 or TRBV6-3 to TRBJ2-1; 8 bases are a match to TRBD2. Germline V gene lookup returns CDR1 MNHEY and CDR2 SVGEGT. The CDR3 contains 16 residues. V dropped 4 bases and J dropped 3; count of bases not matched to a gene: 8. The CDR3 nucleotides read TGTGCCAGCAGTTTTAGGGGGACTAGGGGCTACAATGAGCAGTTCTTC. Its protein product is CASSFRGTRGYNEQFF.

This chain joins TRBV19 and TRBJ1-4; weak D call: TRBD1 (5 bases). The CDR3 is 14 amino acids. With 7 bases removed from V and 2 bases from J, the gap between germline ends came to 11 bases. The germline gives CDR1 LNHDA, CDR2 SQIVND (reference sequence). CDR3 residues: CASTGPGTNEKLFF. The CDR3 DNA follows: TGTGCCAGTACTGGACCAGGGACTAATGAAAAACTGTTTTTT. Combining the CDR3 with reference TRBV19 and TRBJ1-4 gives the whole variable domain DGGITQSPKYLFRKEGQNVTLSCEQNLNHDAMYWYRQDPGQGLRLIYYSQIVNDFQKGDIAEGYSVSREKKESFPLTVTSAQKNPTAFYLCASTGPGTNEKLFFGSGTQLSVL.

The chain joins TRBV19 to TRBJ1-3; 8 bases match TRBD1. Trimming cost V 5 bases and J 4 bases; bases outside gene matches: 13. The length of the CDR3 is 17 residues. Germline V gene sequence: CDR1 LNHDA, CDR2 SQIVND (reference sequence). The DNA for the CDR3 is TGTGCCAGTAGTCTTCTCCCCGGACAGGGAGTCGGAAACACCATATATTTT. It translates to CASSLLPGQGVGNTIYF.

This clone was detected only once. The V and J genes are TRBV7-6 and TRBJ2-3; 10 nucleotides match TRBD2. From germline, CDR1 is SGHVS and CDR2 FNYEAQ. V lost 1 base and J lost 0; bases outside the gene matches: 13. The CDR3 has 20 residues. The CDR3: CASSLVSGSGRAGSTDTQYF. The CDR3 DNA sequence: TGTGCCAGCAGCTTAGTATCAGGGAGCGGGAGGGCCGGAAGCACAGATACGCAGTATTTT.

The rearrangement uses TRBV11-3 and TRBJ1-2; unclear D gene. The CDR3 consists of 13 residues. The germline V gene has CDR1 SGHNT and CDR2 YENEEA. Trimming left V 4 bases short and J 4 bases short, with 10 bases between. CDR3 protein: CASSSAVSYGYTF. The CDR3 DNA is TGTGCCAGCAGCTCCGCGGTTAGCTATGGCTACACCTTC.

The CDR3 spells CASSLSGLAQETQYF. The CDR3 coding sequence is TGTGCCAGCAGTTTATCAGGGCTAGCGCAAGAGACCCAGTACTTC. The chain recombines TRBV27 with TRBJ2-5, with D tentatively TRBD2 (6 bases). Trimming pared 0 bases from V and 2 bases from J, leaving 10 bases between. Germline CDR1 is MNHEY and CDR2 is SMNVEV (reference sequence). There are 15 residues in the CDR3.

The CDR3 coding sequence is TGTGCCAGTATGAGGAGACAGTCCTATAATTCACCCCTCCACTTT. Encoded protein: CASMRRQSYNSPLHF. The V gene is TRBV19, the J gene TRBJ1-6; weak D call: TRBD1 (5 bases). CDR3 length: 15 residues. Trimming pared 7 bases from V and 1 base from J, leaving 11 bases between. Germline CDR1 LNHDA, CDR2 SQIVND (reference sequence).

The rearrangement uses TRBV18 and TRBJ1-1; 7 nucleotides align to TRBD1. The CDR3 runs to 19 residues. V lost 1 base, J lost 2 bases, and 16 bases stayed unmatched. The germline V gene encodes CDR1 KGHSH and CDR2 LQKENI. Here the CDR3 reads CASSPRRATGTNGNTEAFF. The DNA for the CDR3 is TGTGCCAGCTCACCACGAAGAGCGACAGGGACGAACGGAAACACTGAAGCTTTCTTT.

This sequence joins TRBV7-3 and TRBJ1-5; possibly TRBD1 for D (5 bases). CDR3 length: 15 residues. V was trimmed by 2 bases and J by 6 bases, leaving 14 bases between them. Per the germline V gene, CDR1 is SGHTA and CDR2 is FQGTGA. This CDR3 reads CASSLSGVGGQPQHF. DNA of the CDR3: TGTGCCAGCAGCTTATCGGGAGTTGGGGGTCAGCCCCAGCATTTT.

Here the CDR3 reads CAWSEPALGLRGYTF. In DNA form, the CDR3 reads TGTGCCTGGAGTGAACCCGCCTTAGGACTGCGAGGCTACACCTTC. The genes are TRBV30 and TRBJ1-2; unclear D gene. The ends were cut back, 1 base at V and 8 bases at J, with 20 bases in the middle. CDR1 GTSNPN and CDR2 SVGIG come from the germline V gene (reference sequence). CDR3 size: 15 residues.

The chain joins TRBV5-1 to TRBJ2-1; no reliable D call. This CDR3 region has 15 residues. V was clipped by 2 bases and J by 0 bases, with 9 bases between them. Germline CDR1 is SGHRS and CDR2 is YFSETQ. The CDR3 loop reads CASSLAARSYNEQFF. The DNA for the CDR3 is TGCGCCAGCAGCTTAGCCGCCCGCTCCTACAATGAGCAGTTCTTC. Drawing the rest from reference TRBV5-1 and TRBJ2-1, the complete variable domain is KAGVTQTPRYLIKTRGQQVTLSCSPISGHRSVSWYQQTPGQGLQFLFEYFSETQRNKGNFPGRFSGRQFSNSRSEMNVSTLELGDSALYLCASSLAARSYNEQFFGPGTRLTVL.

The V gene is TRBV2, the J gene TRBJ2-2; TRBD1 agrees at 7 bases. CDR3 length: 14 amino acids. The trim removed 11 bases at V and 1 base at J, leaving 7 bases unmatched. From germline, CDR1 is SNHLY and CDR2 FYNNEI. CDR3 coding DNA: TGTGCCGGACGACAGGGTTTGAACACCGGGGAGCTGTTTTTT. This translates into CAGRQGLNTGELFF. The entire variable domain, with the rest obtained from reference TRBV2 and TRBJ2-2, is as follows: EPEVTQTPSHQVTQMGQEVILRCVPISNHLYFYWYRQILGQKVEFLVSFYNNEISEKSEIFDDQFSVERPDGSNFTLKIRSTKLEDSAMYFCAGRQGLNTGELFFGEGSRLTVL.

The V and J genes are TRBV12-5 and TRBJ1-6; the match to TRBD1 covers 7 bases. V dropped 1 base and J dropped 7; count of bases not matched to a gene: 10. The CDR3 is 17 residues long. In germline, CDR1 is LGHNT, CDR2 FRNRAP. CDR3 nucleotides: TGTGCTAGTGGTTTGGCGACAGGGCCCGGGAGAAATTCACCCCTCCACTTT. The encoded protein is CASGLATGPGRNSPLHF.

CDR3 region: CASSTTGGSTDTQYF. The CDR3 DNA follows: TGTGCCAGCAGTACTACGGGGGGAAGCACAGATACGCAGTATTTT. J is TRBJ2-3 and V is TRBV9, with 7 bases aligning to TRBD2. The CDR3 spans 15 residues. Per germline, CDR1 SGDLS and CDR2 YYNGEE. The junction had 6 bases not matched to a gene; V was cut back by 5 bases and J by 0 bases.

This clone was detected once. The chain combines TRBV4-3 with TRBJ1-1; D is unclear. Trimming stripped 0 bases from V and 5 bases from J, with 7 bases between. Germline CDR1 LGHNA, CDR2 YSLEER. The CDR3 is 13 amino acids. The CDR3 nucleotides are TGCGCCAGCAGCCAAGAGCCTGAGACTGAAGCTTTCTTT. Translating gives CASSQEPETEAFF.

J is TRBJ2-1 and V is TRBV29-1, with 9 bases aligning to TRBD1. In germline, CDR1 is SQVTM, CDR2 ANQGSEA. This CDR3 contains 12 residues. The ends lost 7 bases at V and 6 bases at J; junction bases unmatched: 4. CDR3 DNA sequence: TGCAGCGCCGGGACAGGGACCAATGAGCAGTTCTTC. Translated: CSAGTGTNEQFF.

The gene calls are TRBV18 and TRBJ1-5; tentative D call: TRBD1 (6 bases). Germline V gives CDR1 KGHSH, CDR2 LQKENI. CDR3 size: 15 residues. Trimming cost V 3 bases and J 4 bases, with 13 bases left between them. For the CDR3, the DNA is TGTGCCAGCTCACCTTTGGGACATAATAATCAGCCCCAGCATTTT. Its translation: CASSPLGHNNQPQHF. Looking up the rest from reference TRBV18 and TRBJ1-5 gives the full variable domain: NAGVMQNPRHLVRRRGQEARLRCSPMKGHSHVYWYRQLPEEGLKFMVYLQKENIIDESGMPKERFSAEFPKEGPSILRIQQVVRGDSAAYFCASSPLGHNNQPQHFGDGTRLSIL.

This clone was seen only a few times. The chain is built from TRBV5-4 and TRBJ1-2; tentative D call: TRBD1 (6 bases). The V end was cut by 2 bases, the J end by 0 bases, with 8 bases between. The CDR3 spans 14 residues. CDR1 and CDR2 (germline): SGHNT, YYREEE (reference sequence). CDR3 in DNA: TGTGCCAGCAGCTTACAGGGAACTAACTATGGCTACACCTTC. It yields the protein CASSLQGTNYGYTF.

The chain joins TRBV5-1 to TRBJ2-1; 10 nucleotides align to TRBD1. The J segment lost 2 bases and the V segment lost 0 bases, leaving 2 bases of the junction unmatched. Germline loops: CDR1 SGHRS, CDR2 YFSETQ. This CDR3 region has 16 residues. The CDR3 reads CASSLGGQGPYNEQFF. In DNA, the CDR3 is TGCGCCAGCAGCTTGGGGGGACAGGGGCCCTACAATGAGCAGTTCTTC.

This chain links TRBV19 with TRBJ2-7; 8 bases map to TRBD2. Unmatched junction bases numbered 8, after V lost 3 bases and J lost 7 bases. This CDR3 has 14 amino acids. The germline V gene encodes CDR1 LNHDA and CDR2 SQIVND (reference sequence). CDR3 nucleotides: TGTGCCAGTAGTATCGGGGGGGCTTTGGGAGAGCAGTACTTC. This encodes CASSIGGALGEQYF.

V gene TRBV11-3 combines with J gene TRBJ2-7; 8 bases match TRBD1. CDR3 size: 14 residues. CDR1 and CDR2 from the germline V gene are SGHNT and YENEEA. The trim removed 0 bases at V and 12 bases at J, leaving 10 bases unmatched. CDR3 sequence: CASSLDRDRPDLYV. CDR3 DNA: TGTGCCAGCAGCTTAGACCGGGACAGGCCCGATCTGTACGTC.

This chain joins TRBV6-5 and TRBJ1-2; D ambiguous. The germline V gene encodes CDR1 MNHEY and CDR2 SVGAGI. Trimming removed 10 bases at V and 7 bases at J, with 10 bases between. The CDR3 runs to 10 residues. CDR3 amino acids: CAIKLSGYTF. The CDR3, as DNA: TGTGCCATCAAATTGAGTGGCTACACCTTC.